The 31 T cell receptor beta chains presented below share a single source sample, sequenced in a study of T cell responses to AZD1222 COVID-19 vaccine. Some clones are missing from TCRdb's copy, which holds only in-frame ones; the method was immunoSEQ multiplex PCR. This sample carries over 70,000 clones, approximately 92% of them seen once, and the ten largest clones take 9.3%. Sequenced material: peripheral blood, taken 28 days after the second AZD1222 dose. The receptors were sampled from an adult who received the AZD1222 COVID-19 vaccine.

DNA for the CDR3: TGTGCCACCAGTGATTCGGGACAGGGCAATGAAAAACTGTTTTTT. It codes for CATSDSGQGNEKLFF. This chain joins TRBV24-1 and TRBJ1-4; 9 nucleotides agree with TRBD1. V lost 2 bases, J lost 5 bases, and 2 bases stayed unmatched. CDR1 and CDR2 (germline): KGHDR, SFDVKD. This CDR3 is 15 amino acids long.

The V and J genes are TRBV7-8 and TRBJ1-3; no reliable D call. CDR1 is SGHVS, CDR2 FQNEAQ, per germline. V lost 2 bases, J lost 4 bases, and 9 bases lay in between. The CDR3 is made up of 14 amino acids. CDR3 DNA sequence: TGTGCCAGCAGCTTACGAGGGAACGGAAACACCATATATTTT. This encodes CASSLRGNGNTIYF.

J is TRBJ2-1 and V is TRBV7-2; D not certain. Per the germline V gene, CDR1 is SGHTA and CDR2 is FQGNSA. The CDR3 is 13 amino acids. V lost 5 bases to trimming and J lost 5 bases, with 10 bases between them. DNA of the CDR3: TGTGCCAGCAGCCCCCTAGTGAACAATGAGCAGTTCTTC. It is translated as CASSPLVNNEQFF. Based on the CDR3 plus reference TRBV7-2 and TRBJ2-1, the full variable domain is GAGVSQSPSNKVTEKGKDVELRCDPISGHTALYWYRQSLGQGLEFLIYFQGNSAPDKSGLPSDRFSAERTGGSVSTLTIQRTQQEDSAVYLCASSPLVNNEQFFGPGTRLTVL.

In this sample, this clone turned up a few times. The rearrangement uses TRBV3-1 (or the pseudogene TRBV3-2) and TRBJ2-5, with 8 bases fitting TRBD1. V shed 0 bases and J 5 bases; nucleotides not matched to a gene: 5. Germline V gene data show CDR1 as LGHDT and CDR2 as YNNKEL (reference sequence). This CDR3 is 15 amino acids long. The CDR3 here is CASSQEVRTGETQYF. CDR3 DNA sequence: TGTGCCAGCAGCCAAGAGGTTCGGACAGGGGAGACCCAGTACTTC.

The V gene is TRBV7-4, the J gene TRBJ2-3, with 7 bases lining up with TRBD1. The germline V gene has CDR1 SGHVT and CDR2 SQSDAQ. J gave up 0 bases and V 5 bases, and 2 bases lay outside the gene matches. The CDR3 totals 14 residues. The CDR3 is CASSPGQSTDTQYF. The CDR3 DNA reads TGTGCCAGCAGCCCGGGACAGAGCACAGATACGCAGTATTTT.

This chain connects TRBV1 to TRBJ2-3; TRBD2 is the table's D call and was not checked against the DNA. TRBV1 is a known pseudogene. The CDR3 sequence is 15 residues long. CDR3 region: CTSPDHPVGIDTQYF. CDR3 in DNA: TGCACCAGTCCCGACCACCCCGTCGGGATAGATACGCAGTATTTT.

The V and J genes are TRBV3-1 (or the pseudogene TRBV3-2) and TRBJ1-2, with no clear D. Trimming removed 0 bases from V and 4 bases from J, with 12 bases in between. The length of the CDR3 is 15 residues. Germline V gene lookup returns CDR1 LGHDT and CDR2 YNNKEL (reference sequence). The chain's CDR3 is CASSQEGLTLYGYTF. Written as DNA, the CDR3 is TGTGCCAGCAGCCAAGAGGGTTTAACACTCTATGGCTACACCTTC.

The chain carries TRBV5-1 and TRBJ2-7; 7 positions agree with TRBD1. The germline gives CDR1 SGHRS, CDR2 YFSETQ. The CDR3 extends over 15 amino acids. The junction had 5 bases not matched to a gene; V was cut back by 0 bases and J by 2 bases. CDR3 sequence reads: CASSLVSGGAYEQYF. CDR3 sequence (DNA): TGCGCCAGCAGCTTGGTGTCAGGGGGTGCCTACGAGCAGTACTTC.

The rearrangement links TRBV10-3 to TRBJ2-3; 7 bases match TRBD2. Unmatched junction bases numbered 7, after V lost 6 bases and J lost 4 bases. The CDR3 loop spans 14 amino acids. Germline V gene lookup returns CDR1 ENHRY and CDR2 SYGVKD. The CDR3 is CAIRSRGVADTQYF. The CDR3 DNA reads as TGTGCCATCAGGTCCCGGGGGGTCGCAGATACGCAGTATTTT.

This chain uses TRBV6-5 with TRBJ1-6, with a tentative D call TRBD1 (5 bases). The germline V gene has CDR1 MNHEY and CDR2 SVGAGI. V was shortened by 6 bases and J by 14 bases, with 23 bases between the two germline ends. This CDR3 has 15 residues. The CDR3 reads CASSPRPRGGVSLHF. The CDR3 DNA reads as TGTGCCAGCAGCCCGAGGCCCCGAGGAGGGGTTTCCCTCCACTTT.

The rearrangement joins TRBV10-3 to TRBJ1-1, with 8 bases lining up with TRBD1. The V gene's germline CDR1 is ENHRY and CDR2 SYGVKD. The junction had 1 base not matched to a gene; V was cut back by 6 bases and J by 4 bases. CDR3 length: 12 residues. This CDR3 reads CAIRTGGTEAFF. CDR3 in DNA: TGTGCCATCAGAACAGGGGGCACTGAAGCTTTCTTT.

This rearrangement joins TRBV27 to TRBJ2-7; a weak D match, TRBD1 (6 bases). CDR1 is MNHEY and CDR2 is SMNVEV in the germline V gene (reference sequence). CDR3 length: 16 residues. Trimming cost V 4 bases and J 2 bases, with 18 bases left between them. This CDR3 reads CASSSPRDKGTYEQYF. DNA for the CDR3: TGTGCCAGCAGTTCCCCCCGGGACAAGGGGACCTACGAGCAGTACTTC.

This chain links TRBV20-1 with TRBJ2-3; 7 bases are a match to TRBD1. Germline CDR1 reads DFQATT; CDR2 reads SNEGSKA (reference sequence). V was pared by 3 bases and J by 4 bases, with 7 bases of the junction left unmatched. The CDR3 consists of 14 residues. DNA for the CDR3: TGCAGTGCTAGTGGTCAGGGGGTAGCAGATACGCAGTATTTT. It encodes CSASGQGVADTQYF.

The genes are TRBV7-9 and TRBJ1-5, with unresolved D. The germline CDR1 and CDR2 sequences are SEHNR and FQNEAQ (reference sequence). V gave up 1 base and J gave up 3 bases, with 7 bases separating them. This CDR3 comprises 14 residues. CDR3 DNA: TGTGCCAGCAGCTTAGGGGATCCCAATCAGCCCCAGCATTTT. It specifies CASSLGDPNQPQHF.

The chain is built from TRBV20-1 and TRBJ1-1; D unclear. Germline CDR1 reads DFQATT; CDR2 reads SNEGSKA (reference sequence). The V end was cut by 5 bases, the J end by 7 bases, with 11 bases between. CDR3 length equals 11 residues. CDR3 DNA sequence: TGCAGTGCTCTCGGAGAGGGTGAAGCTTTCTTT. Protein: CSALGEGEAFF.

V and J are TRBV1 and TRBJ2-7. TRBV1 corresponds to a pseudogene. The CDR3 covers 14 residues. This chain's CDR3 is CTSSHLFAPYEQYV. The CDR3 nucleotides are TGCACCAGCAGCCACCTCTTCGCCCCCTACGAGCAGTACGTC.

This chain links TRBV28 with TRBJ1-5; tentative D call: TRBD1 (6 bases). V gave up 5 bases and J gave up 11 bases, with 19 bases separating them. CDR3 length: 14 residues. Germline lookup yields CDR1 MDHEN and CDR2 SYDVKM. CDR3 nucleotide sequence: TGTGCCAGCAGTGACAGGACGGGGGGGTGGACCCAGCATTTT. It specifies CASSDRTGGWTQHF.

CDR3 sequence: CASGLVRTLEGPGYTF. Written as DNA, the CDR3 is TGTGCTAGTGGTTTGGTAAGAACGCTGGAGGGACCTGGCTACACCTTC. V usage is TRBV12-5 and J usage is TRBJ1-2, with a possible D match to TRBD1 (5 bases). V was trimmed by 0 bases and J by 7 bases, leaving 18 bases between them. Germline loops: CDR1 LGHNT, CDR2 FRNRAP. The CDR3 totals 16 residues. The complete variable domain, with remaining parts taken from reference TRBV12-5 and TRBJ1-2, reads DARVTQTPRHKVTEMGQEVTMRCQPILGHNTVFWYRQTMMQGLELLAYFRNRAPLDDSGMPKDRFSAEMPDATLATLKIQPSEPRDSAVYFCASGLVRTLEGPGYTFGSGTRLTVV.

This clone was recorded only once. The junction shows a germline mismatch at one end, possibly a read error. V usage is TRBV28 and J usage is TRBJ1-1, with TRBD1 matching over 9 bases. This CDR3 region has 12 residues. Germline assignment: CDR1 MDHEN and CDR2 SYDVKM. The CDR3 DNA reads as TGTGCCAGCAGTGGGGGTGGGGACAGGGCAAGATTT. Its translation: CASSGGGDRARF.

This chain connects TRBV19 to TRBJ1-2, with 9 bases that match TRBD1. CDR1 and CDR2 from the germline V gene are LNHDA and SQIVND (reference sequence). J lost 6 bases, V lost 8 bases, and 7 bases had no gene match. This CDR3 region has 13 residues. The CDR3 here is CASHHRDRDGYTF. The CDR3 coding sequence is TGTGCCAGTCACCACCGGGACAGGGATGGCTACACCTTC.

The rearrangement uses TRBV18 and TRBJ1-6, with a tentative D call TRBD1 (6 bases). CDR3 length equals 15 residues. The V end was cut by 6 bases, the J end by 7 bases, with 16 bases between. The germline V gene encodes CDR1 KGHSH and CDR2 LQKENI. CDR3 coding DNA: TGTGCCAGCTCGCACAGGGACTTTGGGAATTCACCCCTCCACTTT. It specifies CASSHRDFGNSPLHF.

This chain links TRBV29-1 with TRBJ2-5, with D tentatively TRBD1 (5 bases). Trimming removed 4 bases at V and 3 bases at J, with 9 bases between. The germline V gene has CDR1 SQVTM and CDR2 ANQGSEA. The CDR3 contains 12 residues. As DNA, the CDR3 is TGCAGCGTTGCCCCCAGGGAAGAGACCCAGTACTTC. The encoded protein is CSVAPREETQYF.

The chain has TRBV5-1 and TRBJ2-7, with 7 bases fitting TRBD1. The germline V gene has CDR1 SGHRS and CDR2 YFSETQ. V lost 3 bases, J lost 3 bases, and 6 bases stayed unmatched. The CDR3 runs to 14 residues. The DNA for the CDR3 is TGCGCCAGCAGCTACAGTACAGGGGACTACGAGCAGTACTTC. As protein: CASSYSTGDYEQYF.

The J gene is TRBJ2-3, the V gene TRBV7-8; either TRBD1 or TRBD2 may fit D (5 bases each). Germline V gives CDR1 SGHVS, CDR2 FQNEAQ. CDR3 length equals 15 residues. V shed 3 bases and J shed 7 bases, with 17 bases lying between them. CDR3 sequence (DNA): TGTGCCAGCAGCTTGCGGTATCCGGGGCGGAATACGCAGTATTTT. Amino acids: CASSLRYPGRNTQYF.

This sequence joins TRBV3-1 (or the pseudogene TRBV3-2) and TRBJ1-5; D gene uncertain. The germline gives CDR1 LGHDT, CDR2 YNNKEL (reference sequence). Trimming took 0 bases from V and 0 from J, leaving 3 bases between them. The CDR3 sequence is 14 residues long. CDR3 region: CASSQDSSNQPQHF. The CDR3, as DNA: TGTGCCAGCAGCCAAGACAGTAGCAATCAGCCCCAGCATTTT.

V is TRBV7-2 and J is TRBJ2-2, with 10 bases that match TRBD1. V trimming: 2 bases; J trimming: 4 bases; junction bases outside the gene matches: 7. This CDR3 is 17 amino acids long. CDR1 is SGHTA, CDR2 FQGNSA, per germline. This CDR3 reads CASSLPRTGGFTGELFF. In DNA form, the CDR3 reads TGTGCCAGCAGCTTACCTCGGACAGGGGGGTTCACCGGGGAGCTGTTTTTT.

The CDR3 coding sequence is TGTGCCAGCAGGCGGGAGGTCCGCGCTAGCACAGATACGCAGTATTTT. Residues: CASRREVRASTDTQYF. This chain uses TRBV27 with TRBJ2-3, with 8 bases fitting TRBD2. V shed 6 bases, J shed 0 bases, and the junction held 8 bases outside the gene matches. This CDR3 contains 16 residues. CDR1 is MNHEY and CDR2 is SMNVEV in the germline V gene (reference sequence).

The chain is built from TRBV12-3 or TRBV12-4 and TRBJ1-5; D is possibly TRBD1 (5 bases). The CDR3 extends over 13 amino acids. V gave up 7 bases and J gave up 4 bases, with 11 bases separating them. This chain's CDR3 is CASTGGINQPQHF. In DNA form, the CDR3 reads TGTGCCAGCACGGGGGGGATTAATCAGCCCCAGCATTTT.

The J gene is TRBJ1-2, the V gene TRBV30; TRBD1 matches 9 bases. Germline V CDR1 and CDR2: GTSNPN, SVGIG (reference sequence). V was pared by 3 bases and J by 0 bases, with 8 bases of the junction left unmatched. This CDR3 has 16 amino acids. This chain's CDR3 is CAWRPRDRAPNYGYTF. The CDR3, as DNA: TGTGCCTGGAGGCCTCGGGACAGGGCGCCTAACTATGGCTACACCTTC. The entire variable domain, with the rest obtained from reference TRBV30 and TRBJ1-2, is as follows: SQTIHQWPATLVQPVGSPLSLECTVEGTSNPNLYWYRQAAGRGLQLLFYSVGIGQISSEVPQNLSASRPQDRQFILSSKKLLLSDSGFYLCAWRPRDRAPNYGYTFGSGTRLTVV.

The chain carries TRBV9 and TRBJ1-2, with D maybe TRBD1 (5 bases). Per the germline V gene, CDR1 is SGDLS and CDR2 is YYNGEE. Trimming took off 0 bases at V and 8 bases at J, with 14 bases between the two ends. CDR3 length equals 14 residues. The CDR3 region is CASSVEYPQAGYTF. The CDR3 bases are TGTGCCAGCAGCGTAGAGTACCCACAGGCGGGCTACACCTTC. Combining the CDR3 with reference TRBV9 and TRBJ1-2 gives the whole variable domain DSGVTQTPKHLITATGQRVTLRCSPRSGDLSVYWYQQSLDQGLQFLIQYYNGEERAKGNILERFSAQQFPDLHSELNLSSLELGDSALYFCASSVEYPQAGYTFGSGTRLTVV.

The chain links TRBV5-8 to TRBJ1-4, with D perhaps matching TRBD1 (5 bases). This CDR3 is 17 amino acids long. Trimming stripped 0 bases from V and 0 bases from J, with 12 bases between. The V gene's germline CDR1 is SGHTS and CDR2 YDEGEE. This chain's CDR3 is CASSLVAGTSTNEKLFF. CDR3 DNA: TGTGCCAGCAGCTTGGTGGCCGGGACCTCAACTAATGAAAAACTGTTTTTT.